Presented here are 11 T cell receptor beta chains from one specimen sequenced in a study of T cell changes during pregnancy in multiple sclerosis. Clones were sequenced by immunoSEQ multiplex PCR, and TCRdb holds only the in-frame ones, with some missing. The sample carries about 24,000 clones, roughly 90% recorded once. The material sequenced was CD8+ T cells from peripheral blood mononuclear cells, taken in the first trimester of pregnancy. The receptors were gathered from a female donor in good health, enrolled as a control in a pregnancy study.

The J gene is TRBJ1-1, the V gene TRBV2; D is perhaps TRBD1 (5 bases). The CDR3 sequence is 14 residues long. The germline V and J ends were trimmed by 8 bases and 2 bases, with 15 bases remaining between them. Per germline, CDR1 SNHLY and CDR2 FYNNEI. The CDR3 region is CASLEGDGNTEAFF. In nucleotides, the CDR3 is TGTGCCAGCTTGGAAGGGGATGGAAACACTGAAGCTTTCTTT.

Only a few counts were recorded for this clone. The chain links TRBV19 to TRBJ1-2; D is undetermined. Trimming pared 11 bases from V and 5 bases from J, leaving 12 bases between. This CDR3 is 11 amino acids long. Germline V gene sequence: CDR1 LNHDA, CDR2 SQIVND (reference sequence). CDR3 amino acids: CASRSGYGYTF. The CDR3, as DNA: TGTGCCTCACGGAGCGGATATGGCTACACCTTC. The full variable domain, completed using reference TRBV19 and TRBJ1-2, is DGGITQSPKYLFRKEGQNVTLSCEQNLNHDAMYWYRQDPGQGLRLIYYSQIVNDFQKGDIAEGYSVSREKKESFPLTVTSAQKNPTAFYLCASRSGYGYTFGSGTRLTVV.

The chain combines TRBV30 with TRBJ2-7, with 8 bases identical to TRBD1. Germline values: CDR1 GTSNPN, CDR2 SVGIG (reference sequence). V shed 3 bases and J 5 bases; nucleotides not matched to a gene: 9. The CDR3 sequence is 14 residues long. The CDR3 DNA reads as TGTGCCTGGAGAGATAGGAACAGGGGGAACGAGCAGTACTTC. This translates into CAWRDRNRGNEQYF.

The chain combines TRBV6-5 with TRBJ2-5; TRBD1 matches 10 bases. Gene TRBJ2-7 matches the end of the DNA better, so the J call may be wrong. The CDR3 is 15 residues long. CDR1 and CDR2 from the germline V gene are MNHEY and SVGAGI. The CDR3 DNA is TGTGCCAGCAGCCTTACCCCGGGACAGGGGACCGAGCAGTACTTC. The encoded protein is CASSLTPGQGTEQYF.

The J gene is TRBJ1-1, the V gene TRBV5-4; D uncertain. In germline, CDR1 is SGHNT, CDR2 YYREEE (reference sequence). The CDR3 is 13 amino acids. V lost 4 bases and J 3 bases, leaving 10 bases between the germline ends. The CDR3 here is CASSPPGDTEAFF. CDR3 in DNA: TGTGCCAGCAGCCCCCCCGGGGACACTGAAGCTTTCTTT.

The chain is built from TRBV2 and TRBJ1-2, with D tentatively TRBD1 (5 bases). Germline CDR1 SNHLY, CDR2 FYNNEI. This CDR3 contains 14 residues. V lost 0 bases, J lost 2 bases, and 7 bases lay in between. DNA of the CDR3: TGTGCCAGCAGTGAAGCTCCAGGGAACTATGGCTACACCTTC. This sequence encodes CASSEAPGNYGYTF.

The V and J genes are TRBV5-1 and TRBJ2-5; perhaps TRBD2 as D (5 bases). The CDR3 length is 15 residues. V was pared by 0 bases and J by 1 base, with 10 bases between. Germline-derived CDR1 and CDR2 are SGHRS and YFSETQ. CDR3 region: CASSLERISQETQYF. CDR3 DNA: TGCGCCAGCAGCTTGGAGCGGATCAGCCAAGAGACCCAGTACTTC.

The chain carries TRBV7-9 and TRBJ1-2; TRBD1 matches at 7 bases. The CDR3 spans 15 residues. CDR1 is SEHNR, CDR2 FQNEAQ, per germline (reference sequence). Trimming at V came to 5 bases and at J to 6 bases, leaving 12 bases not matched to a gene. The CDR3 loop reads CASSRPTGRENGYTF. As DNA, the CDR3 is TGTGCCAGCAGCCGTCCGACAGGGAGAGAGAATGGCTACACCTTC.

The CDR3: CASSPGFPEAFF. CDR3 nucleotides: TGTGCCAGCAGCCCCGGGTTCCCTGAAGCTTTCTTT. V gene TRBV13 combines with J gene TRBJ1-1; D not certain. The CDR3 totals 12 residues. V was shortened by 5 bases and J by 6 bases, with 10 bases between the two germline ends. The V gene's germline CDR1 is PRHDT and CDR2 FYEKMQ (reference sequence).

J is TRBJ1-2 and V is TRBV5-6; 7 bases line up with TRBD1. This CDR3 contains 15 residues. J was trimmed by 6 bases and V by 4 bases; bases with no gene match: 12. Germline V CDR1 and CDR2: SGHDT, YYEEEE. CDR3 in DNA: TGTGCCAGCAGCGTCCGGGACAGAAATATACATGGCTACACCTTC. Translating it yields CASSVRDRNIHGYTF.

This clone was seen just once. This chain uses TRBV7-2 with TRBJ1-2; no clear D. Germline CDR1 and CDR2: SGHTA and FQGNSA. The V end was cut by 1 base, the J end by 5 bases, with 17 bases between. The CDR3 sequence is 16 residues long. The CDR3 protein is CASSLEHDFTRYGYTF. In nucleotides, the CDR3 is TGTGCCAGCAGCTTAGAACACGACTTCACTAGATATGGCTACACCTTC. Drawing the rest from reference TRBV7-2 and TRBJ1-2, the complete variable domain is GAGVSQSPSNKVTEKGKDVELRCDPISGHTALYWYRQSLGQGLEFLIYFQGNSAPDKSGLPSDRFSAERTGGSVSTLTIQRTQQEDSAVYLCASSLEHDFTRYGYTFGSGTRLTVV.